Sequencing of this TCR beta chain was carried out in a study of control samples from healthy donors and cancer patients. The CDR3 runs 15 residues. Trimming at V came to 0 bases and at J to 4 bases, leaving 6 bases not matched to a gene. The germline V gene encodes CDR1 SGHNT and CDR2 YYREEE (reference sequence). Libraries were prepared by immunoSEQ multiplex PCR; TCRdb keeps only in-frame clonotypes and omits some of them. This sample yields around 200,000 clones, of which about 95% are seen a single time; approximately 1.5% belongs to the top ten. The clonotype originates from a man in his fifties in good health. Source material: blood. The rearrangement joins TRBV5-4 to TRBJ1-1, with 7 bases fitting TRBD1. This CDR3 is CASSLEGARGTEAFF. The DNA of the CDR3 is TGTGCCAGCAGCTTGGAGGGGGCGCGAGGCACTGAAGCTTTCTTT.